Listed below are T cell receptor beta chains from one sample, sequenced in a study of blood T cell repertoires in COVID-19. Sequencing was performed with immunoSEQ multiplex PCR; in TCRdb, only in-frame clones are kept and a portion is missing. Among around 190,000 clones listed, approximately 90% were seen once. The sample was peripheral blood. These receptors all come from a human donor in a cohort sampled during active COVID-19. Each CDR3 is given with its conserved first and last residue.

15 | TRBV7-2 | CASSSGGLRTDTQYF
11 | TRBV6-5 | CASRTVGEQYF
14 | TRBV6-2/TRBV6-3 | CASSYSEGAREQYF
16 | TRBV6-2/TRBV6-3 | CASSYSMRAGANVLTF
12 | TRBV5-4 | CASSFNTYGYTF
15 | TRBV10-2 | CASSDLGGTNSPLHF
15 | TRBV28 | CASSLHGDRDNEQFF
14 | TRBV5-1 | CASRTGTGDEKLFF
16 | TRBV5-6 | CASSLRSTGQDQPQHF
14 | TRBV6-5 | CASNQGNSGNTIYF
17 | TRBV28 | CASSPLRQSRSNQPQHF
11 | TRBV7-9 | CASSLYTEAFF
14 | TRBV5-1 | CASSLTGAPYEQYF
16 | TRBV5-1 | CASSPGEGGYNYGYTF
18 | TRBV6-2/TRBV6-3 | CASSLDDRIHSGANVLTF
13 | TRBV9 | CASSVVEGTEQYF
15 | TRBV10-2 | CASSELGRGTDTQYF
16 | TRBV28 | CASSFLGLAGRYEQYF
16 | TRBV9 | CASSVLQSAENTEAFF
18 | TRBV18 | CASSPLLGQTRQNTEAFF
14 | TRBV5-4 | CASSYLAVPNEQYF
15 | TRBV20-1 | CSASQRGPRSYEQYF
17 | TRBV2 | CASSEATGRSGANVLTF
15 | TRBV5-4 | CASSLAGTANTEAFF
13 | TRBV5-6 | CATGDRDTGELFF
15 | TRBV9 | CASSGRGGLRETQYF
12 | TRBV29-1 | CSAAGPDYGYTF